These T cell receptor beta chains were read from a single sample in a study of blood T cell repertoires in COVID-19. The method was immunoSEQ multiplex PCR; TCRdb's version includes in-frame clones alone and lacks a portion of them. The table records tens of thousands of clones, about four fifths of them present only once. Sequencing was carried out using peripheral blood. The receptors were sampled from a man aged 50-60 years with active or convalescent COVID-19. CDR3s include the opening cysteine and the closing phenylalanine or tryptophan.

v_gene,CDR3aa
TRBV2,CASTWTGGNTEAFF
TRBV2,CASRGHVVNTEAFF
TRBV5-4,CASSDRDRGRSNEKLFF
TRBV29-1,CSVEDGAYEQYF
TRBV29-1,CSVLGQPHNEQFF
TRBV6-5,CASSRSRDSGYTF
TRBV29-1,CSVVRTGALNEQFF
TRBV5-4,CAGNGIHTGELFF
TRBV20-1,CSASRGENTEAFF
TRBV5-1,CASSLVGRGEYEQYF
TRBV2,CASSVGQISYEQYF
TRBV3-1/TRBV3-2,CASSQDWDRGFGGYTF
TRBV7-8,CASSLAGGENTEAFF
TRBV5-1,CASSLRGNTDTQYF
TRBV5-1,CASSLLAPTDTQYF
TRBV6-5,CASSPRPGEQYF
TRBV12-3/TRBV12-4,CASNPSANYGYTF
TRBV2,CASSFMRGSKTGANVLTF
TRBV27,CASSPGTGFGNTIYF
TRBV27,CASSWGLAGRETQYF
TRBV4-1,CASSQEDSSYEQYF
TRBV5-1,CASSSTSGGTQYF
TRBV15,CATSRPDGGAEAFF
TRBV3-1/TRBV3-2,CASSQGLVYNEQFF
TRBV5-1,CASSLPGARRETQYF
TRBV5-6,CASSHGTGAKLFF
TRBV19,CASGLGSAQYF
TRBV19,CASSITGIPGELFF
TRBV5-3,CARSLATGNWNTEAFF
TRBV6-2/TRBV6-3,CASSYLGTRRSEQFF
TRBV2,CASSVDRAYEQYF
TRBV6-5,CASSRTTGGLHF
TRBV24-1,CATSDPSGGAYNEQFF
TRBV13,CASSPGTTETQYF
TRBV5-1,CASSLVGGTSTDTQYF
TRBV21-1,CASSKVSWGTADRWEDEQYF
TRBV2,CASSEYGTEGGYTF
TRBV7-9,CASSPRDSRKNNEQFF
TRBV27,CASSFGQGKGYTF
TRBV7-9,CASSSHEVTGINSPLHF
TRBV4-1,CASSQEQGAREQFF
TRBV19,CASGGTPATYEQYF
TRBV29-1,CSVRDRVNSPLHF
TRBV5-4,CASSPEVAGGPIEQYF
TRBV27,CASSLSGVLAETQYF
TRBV19,CASMGGTANEKLFF
TRBV12-5,CASGVAGGLPDTQYF
TRBV3-1/TRBV3-2,CASSQVNRGRETQYF
TRBV18,CASSPLQQETQYF
TRBV11-2,CASSLARASGVMMTGELFF
TRBV3-1/TRBV3-2,CASSRGREETQYF
TRBV4-1,CASSQDWAGADEKLFF
TRBV5-1,CASRMGGADGYTF
TRBV20-1,CSARYSDTQYF
TRBV5-4,CASSLSAGGPTGELFF
TRBV5-1,CASSFDSEGEKLFF
TRBV6-1,CASSERTGTWTGYTF